Reported below is one TCR beta chain. A read error may account for a junction end that differs from germline. CDR3 length: 15 residues. Looked up from germline, CDR1 is SGHRS and CDR2 is YFSETQ. These data are taken from a study of blood T cell repertoires in COVID-19. Overall study: Some COVID-19 samples were acute and others convalescent; all came from the United States, Italy and Spain. PBMCs, B-cell-depleted T cells, or T cells were the source of the cDNA or gDNA that made up the material.

Sequencing was performed with immunoSEQ multiplex PCR; in TCRdb, only in-frame clones are kept and a portion is missing. The sample holds a few hundred thousand clones; around 84% are singletons and the top ten take approximately 4.5%. Adults between roughly 18 and 90 years of age took part from fewer than 30 US areas. Participant reports of clinical history set cohort assignment. Sequencing input: PBMCs or T cells enriched from blood (not recorded which). This sequence was found in a man between 25 and 39 years old with acute COVID-19. V gene TRBV5-1 combines with J gene TRBJ2-6; tentative D call: TRBD1 (5 bases). The CDR3 sequence is CASSLGVTGANVLTF. CDR3 nucleotides: TGTGCCAGCAGCCTAGGGGTAACTGGGGCCAACGTCCTGACTTTC.